This TCR beta chain was sequenced in a study of cytomegalovirus exposure and HLA in healthy donors. Study findings and constraints: Both high specificity and high sensitivity reportedly marked the classifier's diagnosis of cytomegalovirus status.

In the case of this clone: The antigen remains unidentified.

Vbeta (60) and Jbeta (13) primers were used in the PCR. Clones were sequenced by immunoSEQ multiplex PCR, and TCRdb holds only the in-frame ones, with some missing. The data hold some 130,000 clones, with approximately 79% observed a single time. In germline, CDR1 is SNHLY, CDR2 FYNNEI. This CDR3 comprises 16 residues. V was clipped by 7 bases and J by 5 bases; unmatched bases: 5. Sequenced sample: PBMCs. This receptor was obtained from a middle-aged man in good health and CMV-seropositive. The rearrangement uses TRBV2 and TRBJ2-1, with 16 bases that match TRBD2. Here the CDR3 DNA reads TGTGCCAGCACTCCGGGACTAGCGGGAGGGGACAATGAGCAGTTCTTC. Its translation is CASTPGLAGGDNEQFF.